This T cell receptor beta chain emerged from a study of memory CD8 T cells in hepatitis C reinfection. Time point denoted: late/post reinfection, 12 to 24 weeks after detection. Sorted cells were sequenced directly ex vivo without any in vitro expansion. TCRdb keeps only in-frame clones here, not all; method: immunoSEQ multiplex PCR. The sample holds approximately 46,000 clones, roughly nine tenths seen once. This CDR3 is 14 amino acids long. Germline loops: CDR1 MGHRA, CDR2 YSYEKL. After removal of 3 bases from V and 8 bases from J, the junction contained 3 bases not matched to a gene. This sequence joins TRBV4-1 and TRBJ1-4; 10 bases are a match to TRBD1. This TCR derives from a man between 18 and 29 years old with hepatitis C virus infection. Sequencing was carried out using naive CD8+ T cells sorted from blood. CDR3 nucleotides: TGCGCCAGCAGCCATGAGACAGGGGGCGAAAAACTGTTTTTT. It codes for CASSHETGGEKLFF.